This TCR beta chain comes out of a study of cytomegalovirus exposure and HLA in healthy donors. PCR used 60 Vbeta primers and 13 Jbeta primers. Sequencing used immunoSEQ multiplex PCR; TCRdb keeps in-frame clones, though not all of them. Altogether 50,000 to 55,000 clones are present, about 50% being singletons, with the ten largest covering approximately 12%. This clone occurred a few times. The antigen is unknown. Regarding the study as a whole: Later genetic work tied a missense DCLRE1C variant to beta-chain V and J trimming.

The germline V gene has CDR1 SGHKS and CDR2 YYEKEE (reference sequence). V lost 5 bases and J 7 bases, leaving 18 bases between the germline ends. CDR3 length: 14 residues. This chain uses TRBV5-5 with TRBJ1-1; a possible D gene is TRBD1 (6 bases). Sequences were obtained from PBMCs. The clonotype originates from a human donor in good health. CDR3 residues: CASSHPGTQDEAFF. For the CDR3, the DNA is TGTGCCAGCAGTCACCCCGGGACACAAGATGAAGCTTTCTTT.